A selection of T cell receptor beta chains follows, all from one sample in a study of identical twins. TCRdb called the 5' RACE reads again in MiXCR, with one record for every CDR3 protein. The profile shows about 700,000 distinct CDR3 sequences, 8.6% of them singletons. These data also featured in a second study, about yellow fever vaccine responses in identical twins.

The material sequenced was PBMCs. The receptors come from a woman between 18 and 30 years old in good health. Both conserved end residues are part of each CDR3. The D gene is left open where the match is weak. A clone size is listed for some rows: how often the clone was seen (once, few, many), or a class if it is expanded.

j_call: TRBJ2-3; d_call: -; clone_size: many; v_call: TRBV27; cdr3_nt: TGTGCCAGCAGTTTATGGCAGGGGACAGATACGCAGTATTTT; cdr3_aa: CASSLWQGTDTQYF
j_call: TRBJ1-1; d_call: -; clone_size: few; v_call: TRBV6-1; cdr3_nt: TGTGCCAGCATGGGGGGCACTGAAGCTTTCTTT; cdr3_aa: CASMGGTEAFF
j_call: TRBJ1-6; d_call: -; clone_size: -; v_call: TRBV7-8; cdr3_nt: TGTGCCAGCCGCCCAAATAACCTGGCACCCCTCCACTTT; cdr3_aa: CASRPNNLAPLHF
j_call: TRBJ2-3; d_call: -; clone_size: -; v_call: TRBV20-1; cdr3_nt: TGCAGTGCTTTCCCCCTAGCGATGGCAGATACGCAGTATTTT; cdr3_aa: CSAFPLAMADTQYF
j_call: TRBJ2-4; d_call: -; clone_size: many; v_call: TRBV3-1; cdr3_nt: TGTGCCAGCAGCCAAGATCTTCAGGGGCAGCCCGTCGGTATTCAGTACTTC; cdr3_aa: CASSQDLQGQPVGIQYF
j_call: TRBJ1-6; d_call: -; clone_size: -; v_call: TRBV27; cdr3_nt: TGTGCCAGCAGTTTTGGGGAAAGGGGGAATTCACCCCTCCACTTT; cdr3_aa: CASSFGERGNSPLHF
j_call: TRBJ2-1; d_call: -; clone_size: many; v_call: TRBV11-3; cdr3_nt: TGTGCCAGCAGCTTTGATAATGAGCAGTTCTTC; cdr3_aa: CASSFDNEQFF
j_call: TRBJ1-1; d_call: -; clone_size: few; v_call: TRBV5-1; cdr3_nt: TGCGCCAGCAGCCCGGGGGGGACGCAGAACACTGAAGCTTTCTTT; cdr3_aa: CASSPGGTQNTEAFF
j_call: TRBJ2-5; d_call: -; clone_size: few; v_call: TRBV29-1; cdr3_nt: TGCAGCGTCAACAGGGGAGGCGCAGAGACCCAGTACTTC; cdr3_aa: CSVNRGGAETQYF
j_call: TRBJ2-7; d_call: -; clone_size: many; v_call: TRBV5-1; cdr3_nt: TGCGCCAGCCGTCGAGGGACTGTGCCCATGGTGAACTACGAGCAGTACTTC; cdr3_aa: CASRRGTVPMVNYEQYF
j_call: TRBJ2-5; d_call: -; clone_size: many; v_call: TRBV4-3; cdr3_nt: TGCGCCAGCAGCCAAGAACTACAGGAGACCCAGTACTTC; cdr3_aa: CASSQELQETQYF
j_call: TRBJ1-2; d_call: -; clone_size: few; v_call: TRBV3-1; cdr3_nt: TGTGCCAGCAGCCCCCGATTCAGTGGGGCGCGGGGCTACACCTTC; cdr3_aa: CASSPRFSGARGYTF
j_call: TRBJ2-7; d_call: -; clone_size: -; v_call: TRBV30; cdr3_nt: TGTGCCTGGAGTGTAAAGAGGGGGGGCGAGCAGTACTTC; cdr3_aa: CAWSVKRGGEQYF
j_call: TRBJ1-4; d_call: TRBD1; clone_size: few; v_call: TRBV5-1; cdr3_nt: TGCGCCAGCAGCTTGGGGGACAGTGCAACTAATGAAAAACTGTTTTTT; cdr3_aa: CASSLGDSATNEKLFF
j_call: TRBJ2-1; d_call: -; clone_size: -; v_call: TRBV24-1; cdr3_nt: TGTGCCACCAGTGAACCATACCCCTTACTAGGGGTGGGTCCGAATGAGCAGTTCTTC; cdr3_aa: CATSEPYPLLGVGPNEQFF
j_call: TRBJ1-1; d_call: -; clone_size: few; v_call: TRBV2; cdr3_nt: TGTGCCAGTCAACTCCGGGGGGATCGAGCTTTCTTT; cdr3_aa: CASQLRGDRAFF
j_call: TRBJ2-7; d_call: TRBD1; clone_size: -; v_call: TRBV25-1; cdr3_nt: TGTGCCAGCAGTATAGACAGGGGGCCATCTTACGAGCAGTACTTC; cdr3_aa: CASSIDRGPSYEQYF
j_call: TRBJ2-3; d_call: TRBD2; clone_size: -; v_call: TRBV11-2; cdr3_nt: TGTGCCAGCAGCTTTAGCGGGAGTTTAAGAGATACGCAGTATTTT; cdr3_aa: CASSFSGSLRDTQYF
j_call: TRBJ2-3; d_call: -; clone_size: -; v_call: TRBV27; cdr3_nt: TGTGCCAGCTCGGACAGCACCTCTTCGGATACGCAGTATTTT; cdr3_aa: CASSDSTSSDTQYF
j_call: TRBJ2-2; d_call: -; clone_size: few; v_call: TRBV20-1; cdr3_nt: TGCAGTGCTAGAGGGTGGGGGACGCCGAACACCGGGGAGCTGTTTTTT; cdr3_aa: CSARGWGTPNTGELFF
j_call: TRBJ1-6; d_call: -; clone_size: few; v_call: TRBV3-1; cdr3_nt: TGTGCCAGCAGCCACATGGACAGCATTTATAATTCACCCCTCCACTTT; cdr3_aa: CASSHMDSIYNSPLHF
j_call: TRBJ1-2; d_call: -; clone_size: few; v_call: TRBV4-2; cdr3_nt: TGTGCCAGCAGCCAAGAGCCCCCGGGGTCTGCTAACTATGGCTACACCTTC; cdr3_aa: CASSQEPPGSANYGYTF
j_call: TRBJ2-1; d_call: TRBD2; clone_size: few; v_call: TRBV7-9; cdr3_nt: TGTGCCAGCAGCTTAGGTCTACTAGCGGGAAACAATGAGCAGTTCTTC; cdr3_aa: CASSLGLLAGNNEQFF
j_call: TRBJ1-4; d_call: -; clone_size: few; v_call: TRBV10-3; cdr3_nt: TGTGCCATCAGGGCAGGGTCGGATGAAAAACTGTTTTTT; cdr3_aa: CAIRAGSDEKLFF
j_call: TRBJ1-6; d_call: -; clone_size: -; v_call: TRBV18; cdr3_nt: TGTGCCAGCTCACCGCTACAGGGTTCTAATTCACCCCTCCACTTT; cdr3_aa: CASSPLQGSNSPLHF